The TCR beta chain described here comes from a study of blood T cell repertoires in COVID-19. Study at large: COVID-19 samples, acute and convalescent, were from the United States, Italy and Spain. The analysed material was cDNA or gDNA that came from T cells, B-cell-depleted T cells, or PBMCs.

Everyone who took part was roughly 18 to 89 years old, and they came from 20 to 25 US areas. This CDR3 is built from 15 residues. Trimming pared 5 bases from V and 7 bases from J, leaving 17 bases between. CDR1 SGHVS and CDR2 FQNEAQ come from the germline V gene. Clones were read by immunoSEQ multiplex PCR, and TCRdb kept only the in-frame ones, dropping some. The table has about 250,000 clones, over 75% seen once; the top ten hold about 2.2%. This chain joins TRBV7-8 and TRBJ1-4, with D possibly TRBD1 on 5 matching bases. The sequenced material came from PBMCs or T cells enriched from blood (not recorded which). The receptor's source is a woman aged 18-35 years who had recovered from COVID-19. CDR3 protein: CASSAVGGEGEKLFF. CDR3 DNA sequence: TGTGCCAGCAGCGCCGTTGGAGGGGAGGGTGAAAAACTGTTTTTT.